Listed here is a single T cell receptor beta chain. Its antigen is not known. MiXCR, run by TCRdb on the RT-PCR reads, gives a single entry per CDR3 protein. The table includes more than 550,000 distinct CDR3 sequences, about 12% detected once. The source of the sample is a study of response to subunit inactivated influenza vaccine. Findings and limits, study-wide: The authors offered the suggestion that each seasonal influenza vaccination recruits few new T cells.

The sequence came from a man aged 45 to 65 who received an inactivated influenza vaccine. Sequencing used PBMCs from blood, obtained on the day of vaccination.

Here the CDR3 reads CASSPPGAEQFF. The CDR3 nucleotides read TGTGCCAGCAGCCCCCCGGGGGCTGAGCAGTTCTTC. This sequence joins TRBV7-9 and TRBJ2-1, with D tentatively TRBD1 or TRBD2 (6 bases each). The CDR3 is 12 amino acids. The V end lost 5 bases, the J end lost 9 bases, and 11 bases lay between the germline ends. Germline values: CDR1 SEHNR, CDR2 FQNEAQ (reference sequence).